A selection of T cell receptor beta chains follows, all from one sample in a study of blood T cell repertoires in COVID-19. Generated by immunoSEQ multiplex PCR, the TCRdb table keeps only in-frame clones and is missing some. The sample yields about 170,000 clones, 70% to 85% seen once. Sequencing was performed on peripheral blood. All receptors come from a man aged 55 to 70 who had recovered from COVID-19. The CDR3 runs from the conserved cysteine through the conserved F or W. D genes are given only for firm matches. Size tells how often a clone was seen (once, few, many) or the class of an expanded clone, and some rows leave it out.

J gene,clone size,D gene,V gene,CDR3 protein,CDR3 DNA
TRBJ1-4,.,.,TRBV5-1,CASSPSGAGLATNEKLFF,TGCGCCAGCAGCCCTAGCGGGGCAGGGCTCGCCACTAATGAAAAACTGTTTTTT
TRBJ1-1,few,.,TRBV19,CASSWQENTEAFF,TGTGCCAGTAGTTGGCAGGAGAACACTGAAGCTTTCTTT
TRBJ2-3,once,.,TRBV9,CASSVEQGRGTDTQYF,TGTGCCAGCAGCGTAGAACAGGGCAGGGGCACAGATACGCAGTATTTT
TRBJ2-7,once,TRBD1,TRBV30,CARSTGGLGEQYF,TGTGCCAGATCGACAGGGGGCCTAGGGGAGCAGTACTTC
TRBJ2-3,.,TRBD2,TRBV19,CASSPGLGTDTQYF,TGTGCCAGTAGTCCCGGACTAGGAACAGATACGCAGTATTTT
TRBJ1-1,.,TRBD1,TRBV6-4,CASSSGTGATAFF,TGTGCCAGCAGTTCAGGCACAGGGGCGACGGCTTTCTTT
TRBJ2-3,.,.,TRBV2,CASSEEEYPQSTDTQYF,TGTGCCAGCAGTGAGGAGGAGTACCCTCAAAGCACAGATACGCAGTATTTT
TRBJ2-1,.,.,TRBV5-1,CASSLARYNEQFF,TGCGCCAGCAGCTTGGCCAGATACAATGAGCAGTTCTTC
TRBJ2-3,.,.,TRBV30,CAWSMGLTDTQYF,TGTGCCTGGAGTATGGGCCTCACAGATACGCAGTATTTT
TRBJ1-4,.,.,TRBV3-1/TRBV3-2,CASSQDLGGAYEKLFF,TGTGCCAGCAGCCAAGATCTGGGGGGGGCCTATGAAAAACTGTTTTTT
TRBJ2-2,few,.,TRBV2,CASSNQGAGELFF,TGTGCCAGCAGTAACCAGGGTGCCGGGGAGCTGTTTTTT
TRBJ2-2,.,.,TRBV7-2,CASSLVAGWNTGELFF,TGTGCCAGCAGCTTAGTAGCAGGGTGGAACACCGGGGAGCTGTTTTTT
TRBJ2-3,once,TRBD2,TRBV24-1,CATSDSSGGPLRDTQYF,TGTGCCACCAGTGATTCTAGCGGGGGGCCTTTGAGGGATACGCAGTATTTT
TRBJ2-1,.,.,TRBV5-5,CASSLSGEGYNEQFF,TGTGCCAGCAGCTTGTCAGGGGAGGGATACAATGAGCAGTTCTTC
TRBJ2-7,.,TRBD1,TRBV5-1,CASSLTGENYEQYF,TGCGCCAGCAGCTTGACAGGGGAGAACTACGAGCAGTACTTC
TRBJ2-4,.,.,TRBV5-4,CASSAYPDSSTNIQYF,TGTGCCAGCAGCGCCTACCCGGACTCTTCCACTAACATTCAGTACTTC
TRBJ2-5,few,.,TRBV15,CATSRDLGVQETQYF,TGTGCCACCAGCAGAGATCTCGGAGTTCAAGAGACCCAGTACTTC
TRBJ2-3,.,.,TRBV12-3/TRBV12-4,CASSYRAQDTQYF,TGTGCCAGCAGTTACCGAGCGCAAGATACGCAGTATTTT
TRBJ2-5,.,TRBD2,TRBV3-1/TRBV3-2,CASRGGRFQETQYF,TGTGCCAGCCGGGGGGGGCGGTTTCAAGAGACCCAGTACTTC
TRBJ2-7,.,TRBD2,TRBV5-1,CASSLEGTSGDYEQYF,TGCGCCAGCAGCTTGGAAGGTACTAGCGGGGACTACGAGCAGTACTTC
TRBJ2-3,once,TRBD1,TRBV4-3,CASSQDTGATDTQYF,TGCGCCAGCAGCCAAGACACAGGGGCCACAGATACGCAGTATTTT
TRBJ2-3,.,TRBD2,TRBV5-1,CASSLESRGGPPIITDTQYF,TGCGCCAGCAGCTTGGAATCCCGCGGGGGGCCTCCGATAATAACAGATACGCAGTATTTT
TRBJ1-1,.,.,TRBV20-1,CSATVHTEAFF,TGCAGTGCTACAGTTCACACTGAAGCTTTCTTT
TRBJ2-1,.,.,TRBV5-4,CASSLDLTNNEQFF,TGTGCCAGCAGCTTGGATTTAACTAACAATGAGCAGTTCTTC
TRBJ2-7,.,.,TRBV3-1/TRBV3-2,CASSQGRGGQQYF,TGTGCCAGCAGCCAAGGGCGGGGAGGACAGCAGTACTTC
TRBJ2-6,.,.,TRBV30,CAWEQGFSGANVLTF,TGTGCCTGGGAACAGGGTTTCTCTGGGGCCAACGTCCTGACTTTC
TRBJ1-2,.,.,TRBV9,CASSVGAGITLNYGYTF,TGTGCCAGCAGCGTGGGGGCCGGGATCACCCTTAACTATGGCTACACCTTC
TRBJ1-2,.,.,TRBV7-2,CASTPQIAGAWGYTF,TGTGCCAGCACCCCCCAAATCGCAGGGGCTTGGGGCTACACCTTC
TRBJ2-1,.,TRBD1,TRBV29-1,CSVRQGPLNEQFF,TGCAGCGTTAGACAGGGGCCTCTCAATGAGCAGTTCTTC
TRBJ2-1,few,TRBD2,TRBV28,CASSAGLASEQFF,TGTGCCAGCAGTGCTGGACTAGCGAGCGAGCAGTTCTTC
TRBJ2-2,once,TRBD1,TRBV5-1,CASSLVRTGGNTGELFF,TGCGCCAGCAGCTTGGTTAGGACAGGGGGAAACACCGGGGAGCTGTTTTTT
TRBJ1-5,once,TRBD1,TRBV18,CASSDRGSNQPQHF,TGTGCCAGCTCAGACAGGGGGAGCAATCAGCCCCAGCATTTT
TRBJ1-2,.,TRBD1,TRBV19,CASSSQGASYGYTF,TGTGCCAGTAGTAGTCAGGGGGCGTCCTATGGCTACACCTTC
TRBJ2-7,.,TRBD1,TRBV7-9,CASSLAGTGPYEQYF,TGTGCCAGCAGCTTAGCCGGGACAGGGCCCTACGAGCAGTACTTC
TRBJ2-7,once,TRBD2,TRBV18,CASSPGLAGVDEQYF,TGTGCCAGCTCACCAGGACTAGCGGGGGTCGACGAGCAGTACTTC
TRBJ1-4,.,.,TRBV10-3,CAISEGRGSDEKLFF,TGTGCCATCAGTGAGGGGCGGGGCTCGGATGAAAAACTGTTTTTT
TRBJ1-6,few,TRBD1,TRBV7-9,CASSLGTGPNSPLHF,TGTGCCAGCAGCTTGGGGACAGGGCCAAATTCACCCCTCCACTTT
TRBJ2-1,.,.,TRBV5-4,CASSMGGPLGEQFF,TGTGCCAGTAGTATGGGGGGGCCGCTCGGGGAGCAGTTCTTC
TRBJ1-2,.,.,TRBV6-5,CASTNSPANYGYTF,TGTGCCAGCACCAATTCACCGGCTAACTATGGCTACACCTTC
TRBJ1-5,once,.,TRBV27,CASSTGSFNAQPQHF,TGTGCCAGCAGTACAGGGTCCTTTAATGCTCAGCCCCAGCATTTT
TRBJ2-1,.,.,TRBV7-3,CASSPVGAHNEQFF,TGTGCCAGCAGCCCCGTGGGGGCCCACAATGAGCAGTTCTTC
TRBJ1-4,.,TRBD1,TRBV19,CASRDRGSEKLFF,TGTGCCAGCAGGGACAGGGGTTCTGAAAAACTGTTTTTT
TRBJ2-2,.,.,TRBV2,CASSYRQAFVRELFF,TGTGCCAGCAGTTACCGACAGGCCTTCGTCCGGGAGCTGTTTTTT